A single count supports the clone carrying this TCR beta chain. Its antigen remains unidentified. The data derive from a study of T cell repertoires in cytomegalovirus infection. Across the study: CMV infection and matching HLA type were both indicated by public TCR beta signatures.

Study-level results: Clonotype analysis showed dominance of the ex vivo response by HLA-C-restricted CMV-specific TCR beta clonotypes. Summed public TCR beta family frequency identified CMV carriers bearing the relevant HLA.

CDR1 and CDR2 from the germline V gene are SGHRS and YFSETQ. With 2 bases removed from V and 4 bases from J, the gap between germline ends came to 11 bases. This CDR3 region has 14 residues. TCRdb itself ran the reads through MiXCR, one entry per CDR3 protein. The repertoire holds fewer than 950,000 distinct CDR3 sequences, less than 35% seen once, with under 15% in the top ten. The starting material was cultured CD8+ T cells from PBMCs, obtained from culture after CMV antigen stimulation. The TCR sequence derives from a human donor in good health (CMV status not recorded). Some clones in this sample may be carry-over from other donors' samples. The gene calls are TRBV5-1 and TRBJ2-3; D gene ambiguous. The CDR3 DNA follows: TGCGCCAGCAGCTTCAAGGATCGGGCAGATACGCAGTATTTT. It yields the protein CASSFKDRADTQYF.